This is a list of T cell receptor beta chains from one sample in a study of blood T cell repertoires in COVID-19. Sequencing was performed with immunoSEQ multiplex PCR; in TCRdb, only in-frame clones are kept and a portion is missing. The data show about 200,000 clones, about 78% seen once. Material for sequencing was peripheral blood. The receptors originated from a woman aged 70-85 years with acute or convalescent COVID-19. CDR3s leave out the opening cysteine and the closing phenylalanine or tryptophan. Fields, in order: J gene, V gene, clone size, CDR3 protein. Only some rows state a clone size, as once, few, many or a class for expanded clones.

>TRBJ2-5|TRBV10-2|NA
ASSDRRQRGGNQETQY
>TRBJ2-3|TRBV5-1|NA
ASSLATSTDTQY
>TRBJ2-2|TRBV6-4|few
ASSLGGSTGELF
>TRBJ2-5|TRBV27|NA
ASQGTRKGSQETQY
>TRBJ1-5|TRBV18|NA
ASSLMDSRNQPQH
>TRBJ2-7|TRBV5-1|NA
ASSPTGGSYEQY
>TRBJ2-7|TRBV11-2|NA
ASSLATVLSYEQY
>TRBJ2-1|TRBV10-3|NA
AINGQGVGQWEQF
>TRBJ2-3|TRBV5-1|NA
ASSLGARTGMGTDTQY
>TRBJ2-1|TRBV2|few
ASSADSSYNEQF
>TRBJ2-7|TRBV5-1|NA
ASSLTSGGSAGRSGYEQY
>TRBJ2-3|TRBV11-3|NA
ASSTSHRGGADTQY
>TRBJ2-2|TRBV6-5|NA
ASARLYTGELF
>TRBJ2-5|TRBV5-6|NA
ASSFRETQY
>TRBJ2-3|TRBV5-5|NA
ASSLEGQGADTQY
>TRBJ2-1|TRBV10-3|NA
AISEGGGLINNEQF
>TRBJ2-2|TRBV5-4|NA
ASSLGPGQGGNTGELF
>TRBJ2-1|TRBV7-2|NA
ASSLDAGGTTYNEQF
>TRBJ2-7|TRBV2|NA
ASSATTTSYEQY
>TRBJ2-7|TRBV6-5|NA
ASSIRDRDEQY
>TRBJ2-3|TRBV29-1|once
SVEQNTDTQY
>TRBJ2-5|TRBV18|NA
ASSPNGQGGFGETQY
>TRBJ1-2|TRBV14|NA
ASSQTELNYGYT
>TRBJ2-5|TRBV6-2/TRBV6-3|NA
ASSYGRGSAQETQY
>TRBJ1-5|TRBV6-6|NA
ASSPRGQAHQPQH
>TRBJ2-7|TRBV6-5|NA
ASSYRDRSYEQY
>TRBJ1-6|TRBV7-2|few
ASSTYGQGGSPLH
>TRBJ2-2|TRBV6-5|NA
ASSYSSSGGTGELF
>TRBJ2-2|TRBV6-5|few
ASSRVTGELF
>TRBJ1-6|TRBV5-1|NA
ASSFDRGNSPLH
>TRBJ1-1|TRBV29-1|NA
SLAKQGNTEAF
>TRBJ1-2|TRBV3-1/TRBV3-2|NA
ASSHGTGRANYGYT
>TRBJ2-4|TRBV29-1|once
SGGGQGDNIQY
>TRBJ2-1|TRBV9|NA
ASSSTSGGLVGNEQF
>TRBJ2-2|TRBV3-1/TRBV3-2|NA
ASSPPGRDTGELF
>TRBJ1-2|TRBV7-8|NA
ASSRGQGTYGYT
>TRBJ2-3|TRBV11-2|NA
ASSPRTSGKDTQY
>TRBJ1-1|TRBV5-1|NA
ASSLRIGGNTEAF
>TRBJ1-5|TRBV12-3/TRBV12-4|NA
ASSFRGNQPQH